The rows below give T cell receptor beta chains drawn from one sample of a study of CD8+CD57+ T cells in acquired aplastic anemia. One entry per CDR3 protein, called by TCRdb with MiXCR from the reads. The sample records 120,000 or so distinct CDR3 sequences, about 40% being singletons. Material: sorted CD4+, CD8+, or CD8+CD57+ T cells (not recorded which) from PBMCs. The origin of the receptors is a human donor with aplastic anemia. Both conserved end residues are part of each CDR3. A D gene is named only where the DNA matches it firmly. Clone size appears in some rows only: once, few, many, or a class for an expanded clone.

V	D	J	size	DNA	CDR3
TRBV9	-	TRBJ1-5	many	TGTGCCAGCAGCGTAGGACAGCACAATCAGCCCCAGCATTTT	CASSVGQHNQPQHF
TRBV19	-	TRBJ2-2	many	TGTGCCAGTAAGAAGGGGGAGTGGACCGGGGAGCTGTTTTTT	CASKKGEWTGELFF
TRBV11-1	TRBD1	TRBJ1-5	-	TGTGCCGGCAGCGCGACAGGGTCCAATCAGCCCCAGCATTTT	CAGSATGSNQPQHF
TRBV5-6	-	TRBJ1-6	many	TGTGCCAGCAGCTTAGGGGAAAATTCACCCCTCCACTTT	CASSLGENSPLHF
TRBV19	-	TRBJ1-6	many	TGTGCCAGTAGTATACGGGACACCAATTCACCCCTCCACTTT	CASSIRDTNSPLHF
TRBV4-1	-	TRBJ2-2	-	TGCACCAGCAGCCAGCCCCAAATCCCGGGGGAGCTGTTTTTT	CTSSQPQIPGELFF
TRBV24-1	-	TRBJ2-6	many	TGTGCCACCAGTGGTCCGAGTTCTGGGGCCAACGTCCTGACTTTC	CATSGPSSGANVLTF
TRBV6-1	TRBD1	TRBJ2-6	-	TGTGCCAGCAGATCCCGGACAGGGGAAGCTGGGGCCAACGTCCTGACTTTC	CASRSRTGEAGANVLTF
TRBV19	-	TRBJ2-4	-	TGTGCCAGCAGTAGGGCTATAGCCAAAAACATTCAGTACTTC	CASSRAIAKNIQYF
TRBV7-9	TRBD1	TRBJ2-3	-	TGTGCCAGCAGCTTCACAGGGGGGGATACGCAGTATTTT	CASSFTGGDTQYF
TRBV10-2	-	TRBJ1-5	-	TGCGCCAGCAGCCAGGCCCGGGACATCGATCAGCCCCAGCATTTT	CASSQARDIDQPQHF
TRBV27	-	TRBJ2-7	many	TGTGCCAGCAGCCTAAGACTTGGACTGGGCTACGAGCAGTACTTC	CASSLRLGLGYEQYF
TRBV20-1	-	TRBJ1-1	-	TGCAGTGCTAGATCCATCCAGTCCGGGACACTAAACACTGAAGCTTTCTTT	CSARSIQSGTLNTEAFF
TRBV11-2	-	TRBJ2-7	-	TGTGCCAGCAGCTTGGACCGACCTTCCTACGAGCAGTACTTC	CASSLDRPSYEQYF
TRBV7-2	TRBD2	TRBJ2-5	many	TGTGCCAGCAGCTTAGCGTATATGGCTAGCGGGGAGCAAGAGACCCAGTACTTC	CASSLAYMASGEQETQYF
TRBV24-1	-	TRBJ2-3	many	TGTGCCACCAGTGACAGGGCAGATACGCAGTATTTT	CATSDRADTQYF
TRBV4-1	-	TRBJ1-4	-	TGCGCCAGCAGCCATTTAATTGGTGGGGGGGTAGAAAAACTGTTTTTT	CASSHLIGGGVEKLFF
TRBV7-9	TRBD2	TRBJ2-5	once	TGTGCCAGCAGCTTGGGACTAGCGGGGGGGAAAGAGACCCAGTACTTC	CASSLGLAGGKETQYF
TRBV2	-	TRBJ2-5	-	TGTGCCAGCAGTGAGAGCGGCTACCAAGAGACCCAGTACTTC	CASSESGYQETQYF
TRBV29-1	-	TRBJ1-2	-	TGCAGCGTTGAAGTTGGAGGGGTGCGTGGCTACACCTTC	CSVEVGGVRGYTF